The entry below describes one T cell receptor beta chain. The CDR3 runs 14 residues. With V trimmed by 6 bases and J by 5 bases, 4 bases remained unmatched. The germline V gene encodes CDR1 MNHEY and CDR2 SVGAGI. This sample was included in a study of blood T cell repertoires in COVID-19. Libraries were prepared by immunoSEQ multiplex PCR; TCRdb keeps only in-frame clonotypes and omits some of them. The sample has about 94,000 clones; about 80% are singletons. The TCR sequence derives from a man aged 60-69 years with acute or convalescent COVID-19. This chain links TRBV6-5 with TRBJ2-1; 10 nucleotides agree with TRBD1. The specimen was peripheral blood. The chain's CDR3 is CASSRTGGNNEQFF. The CDR3 coding sequence is TGTGCCAGCAGCCGGACAGGGGGTAACAATGAGCAGTTCTTC.